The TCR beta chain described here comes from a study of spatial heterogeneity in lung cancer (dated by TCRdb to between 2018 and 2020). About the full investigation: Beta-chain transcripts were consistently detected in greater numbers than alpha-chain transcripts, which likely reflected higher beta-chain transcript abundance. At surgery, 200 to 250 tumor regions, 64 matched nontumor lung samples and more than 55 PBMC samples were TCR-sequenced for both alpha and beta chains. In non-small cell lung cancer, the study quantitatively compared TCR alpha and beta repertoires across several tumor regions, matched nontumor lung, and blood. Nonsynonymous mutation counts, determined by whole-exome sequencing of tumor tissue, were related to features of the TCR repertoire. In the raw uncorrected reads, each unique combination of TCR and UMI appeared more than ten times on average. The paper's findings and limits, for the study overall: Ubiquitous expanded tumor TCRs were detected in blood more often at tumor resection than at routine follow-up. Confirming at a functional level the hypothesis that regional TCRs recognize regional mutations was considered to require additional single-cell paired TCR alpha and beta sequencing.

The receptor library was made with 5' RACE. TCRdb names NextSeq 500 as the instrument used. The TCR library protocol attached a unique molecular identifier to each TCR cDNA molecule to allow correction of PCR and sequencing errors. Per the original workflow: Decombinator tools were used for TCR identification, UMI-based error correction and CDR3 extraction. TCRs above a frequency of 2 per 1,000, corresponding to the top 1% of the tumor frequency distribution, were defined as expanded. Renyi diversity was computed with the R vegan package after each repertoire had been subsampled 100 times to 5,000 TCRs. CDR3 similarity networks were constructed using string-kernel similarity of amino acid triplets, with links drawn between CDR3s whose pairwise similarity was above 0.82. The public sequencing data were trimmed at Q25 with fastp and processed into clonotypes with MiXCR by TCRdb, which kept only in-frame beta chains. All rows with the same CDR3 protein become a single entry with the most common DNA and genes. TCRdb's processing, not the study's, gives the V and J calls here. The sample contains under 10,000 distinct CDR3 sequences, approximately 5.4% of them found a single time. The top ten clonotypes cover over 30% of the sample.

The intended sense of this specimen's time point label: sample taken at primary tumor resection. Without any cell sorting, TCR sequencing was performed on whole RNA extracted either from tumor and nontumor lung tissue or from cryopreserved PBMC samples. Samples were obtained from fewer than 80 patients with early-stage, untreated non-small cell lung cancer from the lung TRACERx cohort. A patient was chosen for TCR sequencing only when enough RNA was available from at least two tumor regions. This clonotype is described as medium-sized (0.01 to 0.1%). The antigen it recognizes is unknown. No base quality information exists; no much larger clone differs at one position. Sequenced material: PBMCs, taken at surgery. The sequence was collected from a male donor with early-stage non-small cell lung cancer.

CDR3 reads: CASSIQWDRALNTEAFF. The nucleotide sequence reads TGTGCCAGCAGTATCCAATGGGACAGGGCCTTGAACACTGAAGCTTTCTTT. The rearrangement combines TRBV27 with TRBJ1-1; TRBD1 agrees with 9 junctional bases. Compared with germline, V lacks 5 bases and J lacks 0 bases; bases without a gene match: 10. The CDR3 numbers 17 residues from cysteine through phenylalanine. The sequence is cut down to CDR3 DNA, 51 bases in frame from base 1. Per the germline V gene (reference sequence), MNHEY is the CDR1 and SMNVEV is the CDR2.